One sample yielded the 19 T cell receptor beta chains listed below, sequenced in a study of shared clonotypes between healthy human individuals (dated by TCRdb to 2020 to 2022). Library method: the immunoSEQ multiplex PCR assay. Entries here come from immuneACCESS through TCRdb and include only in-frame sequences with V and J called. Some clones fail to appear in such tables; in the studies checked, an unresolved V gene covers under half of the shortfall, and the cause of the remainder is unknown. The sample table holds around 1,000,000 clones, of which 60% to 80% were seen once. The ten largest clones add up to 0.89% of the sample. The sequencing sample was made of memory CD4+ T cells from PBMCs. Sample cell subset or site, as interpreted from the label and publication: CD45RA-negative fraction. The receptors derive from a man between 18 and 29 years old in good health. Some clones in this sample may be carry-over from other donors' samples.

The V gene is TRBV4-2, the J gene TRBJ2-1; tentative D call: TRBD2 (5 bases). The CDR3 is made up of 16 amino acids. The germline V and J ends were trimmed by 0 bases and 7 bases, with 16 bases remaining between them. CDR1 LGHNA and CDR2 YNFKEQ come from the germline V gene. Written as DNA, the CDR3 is TGTGCCAGCAGCCAAGATCGGCTAGCTCCCCTTAATGAGCAGTTCTTC. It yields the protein CASSQDRLAPLNEQFF.

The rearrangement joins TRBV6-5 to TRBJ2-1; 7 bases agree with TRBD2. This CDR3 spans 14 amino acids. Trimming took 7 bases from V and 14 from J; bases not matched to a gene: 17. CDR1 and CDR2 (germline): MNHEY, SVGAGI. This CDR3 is CASTAPGLRKKEFF. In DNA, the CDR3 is TGTGCCAGCACCGCACCGGGACTACGAAAGAAGGAGTTCTTC.

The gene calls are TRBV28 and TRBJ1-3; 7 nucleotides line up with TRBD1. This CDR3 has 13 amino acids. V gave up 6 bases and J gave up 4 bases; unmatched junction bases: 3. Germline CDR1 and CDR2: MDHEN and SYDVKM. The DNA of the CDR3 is TGTGCCAGCAGCGGGACAGCCGGAAACACCATATATTTT. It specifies CASSGTAGNTIYF.

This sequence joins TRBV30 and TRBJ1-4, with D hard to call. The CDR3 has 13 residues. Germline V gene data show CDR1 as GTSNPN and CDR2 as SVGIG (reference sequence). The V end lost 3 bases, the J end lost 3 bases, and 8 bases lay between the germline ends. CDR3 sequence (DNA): TGTGCCTGGAGCAGGATGGCTAATGAAAAACTGTTTTTT. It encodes CAWSRMANEKLFF.

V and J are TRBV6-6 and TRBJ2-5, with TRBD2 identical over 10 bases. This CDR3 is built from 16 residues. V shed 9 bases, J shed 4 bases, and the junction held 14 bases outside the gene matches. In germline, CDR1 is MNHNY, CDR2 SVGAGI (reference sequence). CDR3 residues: CASSGLAGESGETQYF. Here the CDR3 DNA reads TGTGCCAGTTCAGGGCTAGCGGGAGAATCTGGAGAGACCCAGTACTTC.

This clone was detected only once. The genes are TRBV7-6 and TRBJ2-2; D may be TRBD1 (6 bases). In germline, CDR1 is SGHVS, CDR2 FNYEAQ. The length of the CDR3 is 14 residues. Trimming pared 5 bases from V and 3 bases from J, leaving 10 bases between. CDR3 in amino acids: CASSPGHYTGELFF. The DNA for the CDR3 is TGTGCCAGCAGCCCGGGACACTACACCGGGGAGCTGTTTTTT.

CDR3 DNA: TGCGCCAGCAGCCAAGGGGGGGTGCGCCTAGCGGGAACCACCGGGGAGCTGTTTTTT. Amino acid sequence: CASSQGGVRLAGTTGELFF. The rearrangement uses TRBV4-1 and TRBJ2-2, with 9 bases identical to TRBD2. J lost 4 bases, V lost 1 base, and 13 bases had no gene match. Germline V gene lookup returns CDR1 MGHRA and CDR2 YSYEKL. The length of the CDR3 is 19 residues.

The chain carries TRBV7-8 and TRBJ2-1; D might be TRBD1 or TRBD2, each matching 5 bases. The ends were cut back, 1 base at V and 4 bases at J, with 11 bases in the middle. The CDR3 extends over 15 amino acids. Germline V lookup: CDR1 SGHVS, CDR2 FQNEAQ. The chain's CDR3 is CASSLGGSGYNEQFF. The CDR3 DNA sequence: TGTGCCAGCAGCTTAGGGGGGAGTGGGTACAATGAGCAGTTCTTC.

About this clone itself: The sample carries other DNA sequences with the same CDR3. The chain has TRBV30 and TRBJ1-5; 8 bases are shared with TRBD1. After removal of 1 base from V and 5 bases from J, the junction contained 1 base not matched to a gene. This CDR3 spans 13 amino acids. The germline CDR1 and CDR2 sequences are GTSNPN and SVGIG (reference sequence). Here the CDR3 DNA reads TGTGCCTGGAGTGAACAGGGGGATCAGCCCCAGCATTTT. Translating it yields CAWSEQGDQPQHF.

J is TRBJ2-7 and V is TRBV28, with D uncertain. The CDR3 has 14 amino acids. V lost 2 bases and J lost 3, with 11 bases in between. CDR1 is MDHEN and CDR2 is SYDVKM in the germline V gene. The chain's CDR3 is CASSLAPSIYEQYF. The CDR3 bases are TGTGCCAGCAGTTTAGCTCCCTCGATCTACGAGCAGTACTTC.

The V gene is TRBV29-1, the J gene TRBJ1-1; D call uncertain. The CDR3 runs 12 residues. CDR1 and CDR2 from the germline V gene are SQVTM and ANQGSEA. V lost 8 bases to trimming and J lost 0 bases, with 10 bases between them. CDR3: CSITSLNTEAFF. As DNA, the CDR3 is TGCAGCATAACAAGCCTGAACACTGAAGCTTTCTTT.

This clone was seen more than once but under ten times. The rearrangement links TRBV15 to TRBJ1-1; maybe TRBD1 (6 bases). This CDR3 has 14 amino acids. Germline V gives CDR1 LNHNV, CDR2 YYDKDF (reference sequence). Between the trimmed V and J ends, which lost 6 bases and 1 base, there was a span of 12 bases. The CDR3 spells CATSRGNRNTEAFF. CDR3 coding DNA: TGTGCCACCAGTAGGGGGAATAGGAACACTGAAGCTTTCTTT.

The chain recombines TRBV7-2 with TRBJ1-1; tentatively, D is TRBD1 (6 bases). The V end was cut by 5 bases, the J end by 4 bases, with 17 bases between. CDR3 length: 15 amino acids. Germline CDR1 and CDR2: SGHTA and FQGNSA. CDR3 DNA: TGTGCCAGCAGCCTGTACTGGGGGCGAGTCACTGAAGCTTTCTTT. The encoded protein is CASSLYWGRVTEAFF.

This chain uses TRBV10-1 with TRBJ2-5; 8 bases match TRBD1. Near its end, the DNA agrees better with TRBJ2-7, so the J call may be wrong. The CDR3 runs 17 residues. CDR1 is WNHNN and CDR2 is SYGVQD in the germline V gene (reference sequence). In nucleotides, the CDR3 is TGCGCCAGCAGTGAGTCCAGGGGGCAGGGTAAGCGCGGCGAGCAGTACTTC. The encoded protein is CASSESRGQGKRGEQYF.

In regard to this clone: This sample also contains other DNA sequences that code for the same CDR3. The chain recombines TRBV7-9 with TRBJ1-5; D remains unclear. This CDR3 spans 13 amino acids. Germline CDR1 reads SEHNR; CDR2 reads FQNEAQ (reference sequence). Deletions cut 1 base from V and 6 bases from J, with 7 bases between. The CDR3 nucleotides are TGTGCCAGCAGCTTAGGCGGACTTCAGCCCCAGCATTTT. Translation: CASSLGGLQPQHF.

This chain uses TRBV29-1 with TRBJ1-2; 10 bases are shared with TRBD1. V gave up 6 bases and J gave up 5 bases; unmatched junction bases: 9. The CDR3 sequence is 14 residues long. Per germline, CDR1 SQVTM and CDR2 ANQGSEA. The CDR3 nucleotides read TGCAGCGTCAAACCGGACAGGGGGAGTTATGGCTACACCTTC. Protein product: CSVKPDRGSYGYTF.

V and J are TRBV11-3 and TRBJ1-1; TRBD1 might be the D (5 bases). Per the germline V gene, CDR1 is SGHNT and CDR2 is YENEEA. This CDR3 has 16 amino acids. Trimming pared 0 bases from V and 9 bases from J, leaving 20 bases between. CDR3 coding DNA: TGTGCCAGCAGCTTAGATTCCCGGAGGGGCGCGGAAAAAGCTTTCTTT. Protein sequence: CASSLDSRRGAEKAFF. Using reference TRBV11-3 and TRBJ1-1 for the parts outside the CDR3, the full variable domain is EAGVVQSPRYKIIEKKQPVAFWCNPISGHNTLYWYLQNLGQGPELLIRYENEEAVDDSQLPKDRFSAERLKGVDSTLKIQPAELGDSAVYLCASSLDSRRGAEKAFFGQGTRLTVV.

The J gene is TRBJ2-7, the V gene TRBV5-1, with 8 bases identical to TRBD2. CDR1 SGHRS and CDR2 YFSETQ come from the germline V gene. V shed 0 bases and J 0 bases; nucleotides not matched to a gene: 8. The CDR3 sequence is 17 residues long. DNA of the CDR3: TGCGCCAGCAGCTTGGAATTAGCGGGATCCAGCTCCTACGAGCAGTACTTC. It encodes CASSLELAGSSSYEQYF.

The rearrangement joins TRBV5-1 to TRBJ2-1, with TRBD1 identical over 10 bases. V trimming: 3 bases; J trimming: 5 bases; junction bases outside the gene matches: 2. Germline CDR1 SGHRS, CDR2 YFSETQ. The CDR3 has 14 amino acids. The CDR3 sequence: CASSSGQGNNEQFF. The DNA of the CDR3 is TGCGCCAGCAGCTCGGGACAGGGGAACAATGAGCAGTTCTTC.